These 5 T cell receptor beta chains came from one sample sequenced in a study of blood T cells in healthy people across ages. Through a sample-barcoded 5' primer and a J-beta primer mix, a second PCR was run for roughly 7 to 12 cycles. A single record per CDR3 protein comes from TCRdb applying MiXCR to the 5' RACE reads. The sample yields just under 750,000 distinct CDR3 sequences, around a fifth seen once. Sequencing was done on a sample of blood. The receptor source for this set is a man aged 70-80 years in good health.

This chain connects TRBV12-3 or TRBV12-4 to TRBJ1-2, with D maybe TRBD1 (5 bases). Trimming left V 6 bases short and J 4 bases short, with 15 bases between. This CDR3 comprises 14 residues. The CDR3 DNA sequence: TGTGCCAGCAGAGCGGCGGGGCCACTCTATGGCTACACCTTC. Encoded protein: CASRAAGPLYGYTF.

This rearrangement joins TRBV6-2 or TRBV6-3 to TRBJ2-7; 12 nucleotides agree with TRBD2. J was trimmed by 9 bases and V by 10 bases; bases with no gene match: 10. This CDR3 has 13 amino acids. Germline CDR1 is MNHEY and CDR2 is SVGEGT. This chain's CDR3 is CAIRTSGNSMQYV. CDR3 nucleotides: TGTGCCATCCGGACTAGCGGGAATTCGATGCAGTACGTC.

In the case of this clonotype: Sequence at one end of the junction differs from germline and may be a read error. The V call is TRBV7-9, the J call TRBJ1-2; D is unresolved. This CDR3 spans 8 amino acids. Germline CDR1 reads SEHNR; CDR2 reads FQNEAQ (reference sequence). CDR3 region: CASSLLNF. DNA of the CDR3: TGCGCCAGCAGCTTGCTAAATTTC.

This clonotype was detected a few times. This chain uses TRBV1 with TRBJ1-1; the D call in the table, TRBD1, was not verified against the DNA. TRBV1 is designated a pseudogene. The CDR3 length is 16 residues. The CDR3 nucleotides are TGCACCAGCAGCCCGGGGACAGGGGGCGACGGCACTGAAGCTTTCTTT. Its translation: CTSSPGTGGDGTEAFF.

CDR3 protein: CASSLRGASANNEQFF. CDR3 in DNA: TGCGCCAGCAGCCTCCGGGGGGCTAGCGCCAACAATGAGCAGTTCTTC. This chain joins TRBV5-1 and TRBJ2-1, with D possibly matching TRBD2 (7 bases). V lost 4 bases and J 5 bases, leaving 19 bases between the germline ends. Germline V gene lookup returns CDR1 SGHRS and CDR2 YFSETQ. This CDR3 contains 16 residues. Using reference TRBV5-1 and TRBJ2-1 for the parts outside the CDR3, the full variable domain is KAGVTQTPRYLIKTRGQQVTLSCSPISGHRSVSWYQQTPGQGLQFLFEYFSETQRNKGNFPGRFSGRQFSNSRSEMNVSTLELGDSALYLCASSLRGASANNEQFFGPGTRLTVL.